A single sample gave rise to the 13 T cell receptor beta chains below, sequenced in a study of blood T cells in healthy people across ages. For the second PCR, which ran for roughly 6 to 12 cycles, a sample-barcoded 5' primer and a J-beta primer mix were used. MiXCR, run by TCRdb on the 5' RACE reads, gives a single entry per CDR3 protein. The repertoire holds under 800,000 distinct CDR3 sequences, with around 20% as singletons. Input material: blood. These receptors originate from a man between 65 and 85 years old in good health.

The V gene is TRBV27, the J gene TRBJ2-3; D possibly uses TRBD1 or TRBD2 (5 bases each). V was cut by 3 bases and J by 2 bases, with 15 bases left in between. Germline loops: CDR1 MNHEY, CDR2 SMNVEV (reference sequence). This CDR3 is built from 16 residues. The CDR3 sequence: CASSLLDGAPTDTQYF. The CDR3 DNA is TGTGCCAGCAGTTTGCTCGACGGGGCTCCCACAGATACGCAGTATTTT.

The table lists this clonotype with a few counts. The chain uses TRBV9 and TRBJ2-7; TRBD1 matches at 12 bases. Germline V CDR1 and CDR2: SGDLS, YYNGEE. The CDR3 extends over 14 amino acids. Trimming cost V 3 bases and J 6 bases; bases outside gene matches: 4. CDR3 sequence: CASSAGQGASEQYF. The CDR3 bases are TGTGCCAGCAGCGCGGGACAGGGGGCTTCCGAGCAGTACTTC.

The chain joins TRBV20-1 to TRBJ2-3, with 7 bases that match TRBD2. V was clipped by 5 bases and J by 0 bases; unmatched bases: 11. This CDR3 comprises 16 residues. The germline CDR1 and CDR2 sequences are DFQATT and SNEGSKA (reference sequence). CDR3 coding DNA: TGCAGTGCTCCACCACGCCTAGCGGCTAGCACAGATACGCAGTATTTT. As protein: CSAPPRLAASTDTQYF.

This clonotype has more than one count but fewer than ten. The rearrangement uses TRBV5-1 and TRBJ2-5; the D gene is possibly TRBD1 (6 bases). In germline, CDR1 is SGHRS, CDR2 YFSETQ. V was cut by 4 bases and J by 3 bases, with 10 bases left in between. This CDR3 has 13 amino acids. CDR3 sequence reads: CASSITGKETQYF. CDR3 nucleotides: TGCGCCAGCAGCATAACAGGGAAAGAGACCCAGTACTTC. The variable domain in full, with the rest retrieved from reference TRBV5-1 and TRBJ2-5, is KAGVTQTPRYLIKTRGQQVTLSCSPISGHRSVSWYQQTPGQGLQFLFEYFSETQRNKGNFPGRFSGRQFSNSRSEMNVSTLELGDSALYLCASSITGKETQYFGPGTRLLVL.

V is TRBV5-1 and J is TRBJ2-5, with D uncertain. Germline V CDR1 and CDR2: SGHRS, YFSETQ. Trimming took off 0 bases at V and 2 bases at J, with 11 bases between the two ends. CDR3 length: 15 amino acids. The DNA for the CDR3 is TGCGCCAGCAGCTTGGTAGGCAGCCAACAAGAGACCCAGTACTTC. Amino acid sequence: CASSLVGSQQETQYF.

This clonotype was observed a few times. This chain links TRBV4-1 with TRBJ2-5; a weak D match, TRBD2 (6 bases). The CDR3 runs 14 residues. Germline V gene lookup returns CDR1 MGHRA and CDR2 YSYEKL. The V end lost 0 bases, the J end lost 7 bases, and 12 bases lay between the germline ends. The CDR3 DNA sequence: TGCGCCAGCAGCCAAGAAGGACTAAAAGGGACCCAGTACTTC. Translating gives CASSQEGLKGTQYF.

V is TRBV20-1 and J is TRBJ2-5, with 15 bases lining up with TRBD2. The CDR3 length is 14 residues. Trimming took 5 bases from V and 6 from J; bases not matched to a gene: 4. Per germline, CDR1 DFQATT and CDR2 SNEGSKA (reference sequence). CDR3 nucleotides: TGCAGTGCTCCCGGGACTAGCGGGAGGAAGACCCAGTACTTC. This encodes CSAPGTSGRKTQYF.

The table lists this clonotype with a few counts. The chain links TRBV14 to TRBJ2-1; D unresolved. This CDR3 is built from 15 residues. Germline loops: CDR1 SGHDN, CDR2 FVKESK. V was trimmed by 1 base and J by 6 bases, leaving 13 bases between them. Here the CDR3 DNA reads TGTGCCAGCAGCCAAGTATACTTTACGGCCAATGAGCAGTTCTTC. It encodes CASSQVYFTANEQFF. Looking up the rest from reference TRBV14 and TRBJ2-1 gives the full variable domain: EAGVTQFPSHSVIEKGQTVTLRCDPISGHDNLYWYRRVMGKEIKFLLHFVKESKQDESGMPNNRFLAERTGGTYSTLKVQPAELEDSGVYFCASSQVYFTANEQFFGPGTRLTVL.

This clonotype has ten or more counts. The chain joins TRBV12-3 or TRBV12-4 to TRBJ1-2; D gene ambiguous. V dropped 5 bases and J dropped 8 bases, with 15 bases sitting between them. The CDR3 runs to 13 residues. The CDR3 DNA reads TGTGCCAGCAGTCACGACGGGGATCGAGGCTACACCTTC. Protein: CASSHDGDRGYTF.

This clonotype was seen only a few times. The gene calls are TRBV5-1 and TRBJ1-2; 12 bases line up with TRBD1. This CDR3 has 18 residues. V dropped 0 bases and J dropped 4; count of bases not matched to a gene: 10. CDR1 is SGHRS and CDR2 is YFSETQ in the germline V gene. CDR3 bases: TGCGCCAGCAGCTTGGGGGGGACAGGGGGCGTTCAGATCTATGGCTACACCTTC. Protein: CASSLGGTGGVQIYGYTF.

This clonotype came up a few times. The chain combines TRBV3-1 with TRBJ1-1, with 9 positions matching TRBD1. CDR3 length: 15 residues. Trimming took 1 base from V and 4 from J; bases not matched to a gene: 4. Germline CDR1 reads LGHDT; CDR2 reads YNNKEL (reference sequence). CDR3 DNA sequence: TGTGCCAGCAGCCAAGGCACGGGACAGGGCACTGAAGCTTTCTTT. Its protein product is CASSQGTGQGTEAFF.

The rearrangement uses TRBV7-2 and TRBJ2-5; D ambiguous. Trimming left V 1 base short and J 5 bases short, with 8 bases between. This CDR3 is 13 amino acids long. In germline, CDR1 is SGHTA, CDR2 FQGNSA. CDR3: CASSLGAPETQYF. CDR3 nucleotides: TGTGCCAGCAGCTTAGGCGCTCCCGAGACCCAGTACTTC.

This sequence joins TRBV2 and TRBJ2-7, with D tentatively TRBD2 (6 bases). The germline gives CDR1 SNHLY, CDR2 FYNNEI. V lost 3 bases, J lost 4 bases, and 16 bases lay in between. The CDR3 is 15 residues long. The CDR3: CASSERRARDYEQYF. The CDR3, as DNA: TGTGCCAGCAGTGAGAGGAGGGCCCGGGATTACGAGCAGTACTTC.